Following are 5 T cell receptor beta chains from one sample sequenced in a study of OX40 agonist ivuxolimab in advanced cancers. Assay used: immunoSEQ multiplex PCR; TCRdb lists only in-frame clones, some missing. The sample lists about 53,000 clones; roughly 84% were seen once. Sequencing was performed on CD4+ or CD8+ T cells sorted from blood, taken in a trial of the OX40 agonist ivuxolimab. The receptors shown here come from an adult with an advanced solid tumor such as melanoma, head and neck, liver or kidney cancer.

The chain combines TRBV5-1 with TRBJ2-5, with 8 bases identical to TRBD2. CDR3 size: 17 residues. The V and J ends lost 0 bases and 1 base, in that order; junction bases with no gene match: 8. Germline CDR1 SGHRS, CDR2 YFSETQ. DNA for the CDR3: TGCGCCAGCAGCTTGGTCGGGACTAGGTCAGGCCAAGAGACCCAGTACTTC. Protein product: CASSLVGTRSGQETQYF.

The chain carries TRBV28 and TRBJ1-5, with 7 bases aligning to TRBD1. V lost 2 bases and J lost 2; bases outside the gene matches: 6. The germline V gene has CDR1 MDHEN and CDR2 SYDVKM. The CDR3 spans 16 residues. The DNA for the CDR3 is TGTGCCAGCAGTTTAGCAGGGGGGCGGGGCAATCAGCCCCAGCATTTT. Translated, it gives CASSLAGGRGNQPQHF.

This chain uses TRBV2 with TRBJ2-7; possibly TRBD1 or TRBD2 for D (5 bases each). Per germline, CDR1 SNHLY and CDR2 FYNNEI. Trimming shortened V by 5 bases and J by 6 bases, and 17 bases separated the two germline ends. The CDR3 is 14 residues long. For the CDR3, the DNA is TGTGCCAGCAGTACCGGGACGCCGCCTAGCGAGCAGTACTTC. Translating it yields CASSTGTPPSEQYF.

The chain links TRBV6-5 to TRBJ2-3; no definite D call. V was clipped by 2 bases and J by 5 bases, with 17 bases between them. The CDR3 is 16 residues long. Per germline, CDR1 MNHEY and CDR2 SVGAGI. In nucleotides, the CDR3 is TGTGCCAGCAGTTACACACTGACTTTAGGGTTAGATACGCAGTATTTT. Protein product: CASSYTLTLGLDTQYF.

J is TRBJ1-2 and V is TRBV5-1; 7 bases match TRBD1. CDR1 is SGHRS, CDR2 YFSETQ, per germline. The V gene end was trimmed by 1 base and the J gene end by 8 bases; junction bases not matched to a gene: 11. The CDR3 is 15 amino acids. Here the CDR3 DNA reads TGCGCCAGCAGCTTGTTCCGACAGGGCCAAGGGGGCTACACCTTC. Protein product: CASSLFRQGQGGYTF.